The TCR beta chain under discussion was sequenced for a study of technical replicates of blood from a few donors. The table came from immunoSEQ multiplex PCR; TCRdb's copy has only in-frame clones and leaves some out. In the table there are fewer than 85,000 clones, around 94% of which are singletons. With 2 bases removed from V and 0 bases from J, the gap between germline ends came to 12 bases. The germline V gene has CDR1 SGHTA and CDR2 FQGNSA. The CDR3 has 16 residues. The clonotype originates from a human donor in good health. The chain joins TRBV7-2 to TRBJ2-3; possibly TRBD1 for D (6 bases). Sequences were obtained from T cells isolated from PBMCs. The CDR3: CASSLQGQPSTDTQYF. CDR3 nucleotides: TGTGCCAGCAGCTTACAAGGACAGCCGAGCACAGATACGCAGTATTTT. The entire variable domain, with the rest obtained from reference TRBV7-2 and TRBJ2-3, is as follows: GAGVSQSPSNKVTEKGKDVELRCDPISGHTALYWYRQSLGQGLEFLIYFQGNSAPDKSGLPSDRFSAERTGGSVSTLTIQRTQQEDSAVYLCASSLQGQPSTDTQYFGPGTRLTVL.